Listed below are T cell receptor beta chains from one sample, sequenced in a study of CD8 T cells in ankylosing spondylitis. One entry per CDR3 protein, called by TCRdb with MiXCR from the 5' RACE reads. In the table there are 200,000 to 250,000 distinct CDR3 sequences, roughly a tenth of which are singletons. The specimen sequenced was blood, either unsorted or a sorted T cell fraction (not recorded which). Receptors were obtained from a male donor with ankylosing spondylitis or in good health (not recorded which). Both conserved end residues are part of each CDR3. Fields, in order: J gene, D gene, clone size, V gene, CDR3 DNA, CDR3 protein. D genes are given only for firm matches. Only part of the rows carry a size: once, few, many, or a class if the clone is expanded.

>TRBJ2-6|-|-|TRBV12-3/TRBV12-4
TGTGCCAGCAGTTTAGGCAAGAGCTCTGGGGCCAACGTCCTGACTTTC
CASSLGKSSGANVLTF
>TRBJ1-2|-|-|TRBV20-1
TGCAGTGCTAGAGATGGGAGAACCTATGGCTACACCTTC
CSARDGRTYGYTF
>TRBJ1-5|-|many|TRBV6-1
TGTGCCAGCAGTGAAGCCGAAAACTGGAAGCAAAGGGGCAATCAGCCCCAGCATTTT
CASSEAENWKQRGNQPQHF
>TRBJ1-2|-|many|TRBV14
TGTGCCAGCAGCCAAGAGTTCGGAGGCTACACCTTC
CASSQEFGGYTF
>TRBJ1-4|TRBD1|many|TRBV5-1
TGCGCCAGCAGCTTGACAGGGGATGAAAAACTGTTTTTT
CASSLTGDEKLFF
>TRBJ2-3|-|many|TRBV5-1
TGCGCCAGCAGCATCTACAAGGACGCAGATACGCAGTATTTT
CASSIYKDADTQYF
>TRBJ2-2|-|many|TRBV20-1
TGCAGTGCCCAGGGGGGAGACATAGGTACCGGGGAGCTGTTTTTT
CSAQGGDIGTGELFF
>TRBJ2-7|-|-|TRBV19
TGTGCCAGTAGTGAGGGATTTAAGTCCTACGAGCAGTACTTC
CASSEGFKSYEQYF
>TRBJ2-3|TRBD2|-|TRBV27
TGTGCCAGCTGCCTGCGGGGGGCTAGCACAGATACGCAGTATTTT
CASCLRGASTDTQYF
>TRBJ2-5|-|-|TRBV7-9
TGTGCCAGCAGCCCGAGGGGGGGCCGAGAGGAAGAGACCCAGTACTTC
CASSPRGGREEETQYF
>TRBJ1-6|-|-|TRBV20-1
TGCAGTGCTGGGCGGGACACCCCTAATTCACCCCTCCACTTT
CSAGRDTPNSPLHF
>TRBJ1-2|-|many|TRBV29-1
TGCAGCGTTGCAAGGGCCCCCGGTGATGGCTACACCTTC
CSVARAPGDGYTF
>TRBJ1-1|-|many|TRBV5-1
TGCGCCAGCAGCTTCAGGACCGCTGACGAAGCTTTCTTT
CASSFRTADEAFF
>TRBJ2-1|TRBD1|-|TRBV6-1
TGTGCCAGCAGTGAAAGAATCCTAGGGGGCTCGGATGAGCAGTTCTTC
CASSERILGGSDEQFF
>TRBJ1-1|-|many|TRBV15
TGTGCCACCAGCAGAGATAGGGCCATCCTACCCAAAGTGTCTGAAGCTTTCTTT
CATSRDRAILPKVSEAFF
>TRBJ2-1|-|many|TRBV5-1
TGCGCCAGCAGCTTGAGCGGGCAGCTCGTATACAATGAGCAGTTCTTC
CASSLSGQLVYNEQFF
>TRBJ2-2|-|many|TRBV5-1
TGCGCCAGCAGCCTGAACCCGGGGCTAAACACCGGGGAGCTGTTTTTT
CASSLNPGLNTGELFF
>TRBJ2-1|TRBD2|few|TRBV5-1
TGCGCCAGCAGCTCGCTGCGGGGGGCCAACAATGAGCAGTTCTTC
CASSSLRGANNEQFF
>TRBJ2-7|-|-|TRBV5-6
TGTGCCAGCAGCTTGTGGGCAGGGCGAACGACAATCTACGGCGAGCAGTACTTC
CASSLWAGRTTIYGEQYF
>TRBJ2-7|TRBD1|few|TRBV5-1
TGCGCCAGCAGCTTGGCCGGGGGACAGGGGAACGAGCAGTACTTC
CASSLAGGQGNEQYF
>TRBJ2-3|-|many|TRBV7-2
TGTGCCAGCAGCTTAGCGCGGGGCACAGATACGCAGTATTTT
CASSLARGTDTQYF
>TRBJ1-1|-|-|TRBV3-1
TGTGCCAGCAGCCAACTGGGGGGGCTTGGGACTGAAGCTTTCTTT
CASSQLGGLGTEAFF
>TRBJ2-7|-|many|TRBV5-1
TGCGCCAGCAGCTTGGAGGGGGATTCACAGTTCGGGCAGTACTTC
CASSLEGDSQFGQYF
>TRBJ1-5|-|few|TRBV27
TGTGCCAGCAGGGAAGGAAGGTCTGGCAATCAGCCCCAGCATTTT
CASREGRSGNQPQHF
>TRBJ2-7|-|many|TRBV7-9
TGTGCCAGCAGCTCCGGCGCAGGCGGGGTGTACTTC
CASSSGAGGVYF
>TRBJ2-2|-|many|TRBV5-1
TGCGCCAGCAGCTTGGACCCGCCGAACACCGGGGAGCTGTTTTTT
CASSLDPPNTGELFF